The clone carrying this T cell receptor beta chain was seen a handful of times. Its antigen is undetermined. This record belongs to a study of T-cell reconstitution after alpha-beta-depleted transplantation in children. Unique molecular identifiers were incorporated into the prepared TCRbeta library. In TCRdb, the PCR reads were re-called with MiXCR into one record per CDR3 protein. Seen here are more than 300,000 distinct CDR3 sequences, about 17% observed once, and the top ten hold around 43%. The length of the CDR3 is 15 residues. Germline V gene lookup returns CDR1 SGHRS and CDR2 YFSETQ. Trimming removed 4 bases at V and 0 bases at J, with 8 bases between. General study results and limits: A year post-transplant, T-cell counts and diversity derived mostly from newly produced T cells. About two months after transplant, alpha-beta T cells reportedly came from several hundred expanded graft clones. Surviving recipient T cells and thymic progenitors accounted for the high day-60 TCRbeta diversity observed in some patients.

Material: PBMCs, mostly from graft donor cells, obtained 360 days after TCRalphabeta/CD19-depleted stem cell transplant. The source of this sequence is a male patient aged 2 to 10 who had a stem cell transplant for acute lymphoblastic leukemia, so the T cells may come from the graft donor. The V gene is TRBV5-1, the J gene TRBJ2-6; no definite D call. The CDR3 is CASSVGVSGANVLTF. As DNA, the CDR3 is TGCGCCAGCAGCGTTGGGGTCTCTGGGGCCAACGTCCTGACTTTC.